Sequencing of this T cell receptor (beta chain) was carried out in a study of T cells in Graves' hyperthyroidism and ophthalmopathy. Study-level findings and limits: A 13 V-J signature model discriminated ophthalmopathy versus stable hyperthyroidism. Ophthalmopathy onset followed model prediction by a median roughly 6 months.

Trimming shortened V by 8 bases and J by 4 bases, and 14 bases separated the two germline ends. The CDR3 consists of 13 residues. The V gene's germline CDR1 is LNHDA and CDR2 SQIVND (reference sequence). RNA transcripts were the template for amplifying TCR beta CDR3 regions. HTBI primers were employed in a first-round RT-PCR of the TCR CDR3. TCRdb analysed the multiplex PCR reads with MiXCR anew, one entry per CDR3 protein. The sample lists 250,000 to 400,000 distinct CDR3 sequences, around 13% occurring once. This clonotype turned up a few times. What it recognizes is unknown. A much more abundant neighbour one base away suggests this may be a read error.

The origin of this receptor is a woman in her forties with Graves' ophthalmopathy. The source material was blood. This chain links TRBV19 with TRBJ1-1, with D possibly matching TRBD1 (5 bases). CDR3 sequence: CASGKTVGTEAFF. In DNA form, the CDR3 reads TGTGCCAGTGGCAAGACAGTGGGCACTGAAGCTTTCTTT.